The next 20 T cell receptor beta chains were all read from a single sample in a study of blood T cells in healthy people across ages. Combining a sample-barcoded 5' primer with a J-beta primer mix, a second PCR ran for about 6 to 12 cycles. TCRdb ran MiXCR on the 5' RACE reads and lists one entry per CDR3 protein. The sample has approximately 800,000 distinct CDR3 sequences; roughly 40% are singletons. Sequenced: blood. These receptors were collected from a man between 18 and 35 years old in good health.

The V call is TRBV28, the J call TRBJ1-1; D might be TRBD1 (5 bases). V was pared by 7 bases and J by 4 bases, with 16 bases between. Germline CDR1 MDHEN, CDR2 SYDVKM. The CDR3 length is 14 residues. CDR3 in amino acids: CASTSQEGITEAFF. The CDR3 DNA reads TGTGCCAGCACTTCCCAGGAGGGGATCACTGAAGCTTTCTTT.

This rearrangement joins TRBV7-9 to TRBJ2-5; TRBD1 matches 10 bases. J gave up 11 bases and V 6 bases, and 12 bases lay outside the gene matches. Germline CDR1 is SEHNR and CDR2 is FQNEAQ (reference sequence). This CDR3 comprises 14 residues. The CDR3 coding sequence is TGTGCCAGCAGTCGGGACAGGGGCCCGGCCGGGCAGTACTTC. The encoded protein is CASSRDRGPAGQYF.

This clonotype was detected only a few times. CDR3 sequence (DNA): TGCGCCAGCAGCCAAGATGTGAAGGGAAATACTGAAGCTTTCTTT. Residues: CASSQDVKGNTEAFF. The chain uses TRBV4-3 and TRBJ1-1; D unresolved. Between the trimmed V and J ends, which lost 0 bases and 5 bases, there was a span of 13 bases. This CDR3 is 15 amino acids long. Germline V gives CDR1 LGHNA, CDR2 YSLEER.

This clonotype was found a few times. This chain uses TRBV7-9 with TRBJ2-1; 8 positions match TRBD2. The CDR3 sequence is 17 residues long. The germline CDR1 and CDR2 sequences are SEHNR and FQNEAQ (reference sequence). V shed 6 bases, J shed 8 bases, and the junction held 18 bases outside the gene matches. In DNA form, the CDR3 reads TGTGCCAGCAGACATCCGGCGGGGGGATTAAGATCGGATGAGCAGTTCTTC. Translating gives CASRHPAGGLRSDEQFF.

In this sample, this clonotype turned up many times. The chain is built from TRBV7-9 and TRBJ2-3; D is uncertain. Trimming removed 3 bases from V and 10 bases from J, with 11 bases in between. The CDR3 consists of 12 residues. CDR1 is SEHNR and CDR2 is FQNEAQ in the germline V gene (reference sequence). The CDR3 sequence: CASSFRLMAQYF. The CDR3 region has the DNA TGTGCCAGCAGCTTCCGTCTAATGGCGCAGTATTTT.

This clonotype was seen more than once but under ten times. This chain connects TRBV7-2 to TRBJ2-1; maybe TRBD2 (7 bases). The CDR3 spans 17 residues. Trimming left V 2 bases short and J 2 bases short, with 16 bases between. Germline CDR1 and CDR2: SGHTA and FQGNSA. The CDR3: CASSLRGRGGAYNEQFF. CDR3 in DNA: TGTGCCAGCAGCTTACGGGGAAGGGGGGGGGCCTACAATGAGCAGTTCTTC.

Details on this clonotype: At one end, the junction sequence differs from germline, possibly due to a read error. The chain couples TRBV12-3 or TRBV12-4 to TRBJ1-6; 7 bases agree with TRBD1. The CDR3 extends over 14 amino acids. DNA of the CDR3: TGTGCCAGCACCAGGGGACAGACTAATTCGCCCCTCCACTTT. Translating it yields CASTRGQTNSPLHF.

J is TRBJ2-7 and V is TRBV27; D is possibly TRBD1 (5 bases). The end of the DNA fits TRBJ2-5 better, so the J call may be wrong. This CDR3 contains 14 residues. CDR1 and CDR2 (germline): MNHEY, SMNVEV (reference sequence). The CDR3 nucleotides read TGTGCCAGCAGTTTATCTGACAGTTGGGAGACCCAGTACTTC. Encoded protein: CASSLSDSWETQYF.

This clonotype has only a few counts. This chain uses TRBV25-1 with TRBJ1-1; the match to TRBD1 covers 10 bases. Germline CDR1 and CDR2: MGHDK and SYGVNS. This CDR3 has 16 residues. V was pared by 1 base and J by 5 bases, with 7 bases of the junction left unmatched. DNA for the CDR3: TGTGCCAGCAGTGAATTTGTGGGACAGGGGCGGACTGAAGCTTTCTTT. The encoded protein is CASSEFVGQGRTEAFF. The full variable domain, in which reference TRBV25-1 and TRBJ1-1 provide the parts outside the CDR3, is EADIYQTPRYLVIGTGKKITLECSQTMGHDKMYWYQQDPGMELHLIHYSYGVNSTEKGDLSSESTVSRIRTEHFPLTLESARPSHTSQYLCASSEFVGQGRTEAFFGQGTRLTVV.

The chain uses TRBV6-5 and TRBJ1-2, with D maybe TRBD1 (6 bases). Trimming left V 6 bases short and J 12 bases short, with 17 bases between. Germline loops: CDR1 MNHEY, CDR2 SVGAGI. The CDR3 is made up of 12 amino acids. This CDR3 is CASRRTTGSDTF. For the CDR3, the DNA is TGTGCCAGCAGGAGAACCACAGGGTCGGACACCTTC.

This clonotype was seen more than once but under ten times. The chain combines TRBV5-1 with TRBJ2-5; D unresolved. The CDR3 length is 15 residues. V lost 5 bases and J 5 bases, leaving 19 bases between the germline ends. Germline V gives CDR1 SGHRS, CDR2 YFSETQ. CDR3 nucleotides: TGCGCCAGCAGTACCGGACCCTCAACCCAGGAGACCCAGTACTTC. It translates to CASSTGPSTQETQYF.

The table lists this clonotype with a few counts. The rearrangement uses TRBV7-8 and TRBJ2-3; D is unclear. Between the trimmed V and J ends, which lost 1 base and 1 base, there was a span of 9 bases. Germline V gene data show CDR1 as SGHVS and CDR2 as FQNEAQ. This CDR3 contains 15 residues. This CDR3 reads CASSLEGFGTDTQYF. Here the CDR3 DNA reads TGTGCCAGCAGCTTAGAGGGATTTGGCACAGATACGCAGTATTTT.

As regards this clonotype: The germline gene is not matched at one end of the junction; a read error may be the cause. The rearrangement joins TRBV20-1 to TRBJ1-2; the match to TRBD1 covers 9 bases. The CDR3 consists of 13 residues. Germline V gives CDR1 DFQATT, CDR2 SNEGSKA (reference sequence). CDR3 region: CSARHRGPYGYTF. CDR3 nucleotide sequence: TGCAGCGCTAGACACAGGGGGCCCTATGGCTACACCTTC.

The V and J genes are TRBV20-1 and TRBJ1-1, with 7 bases that match TRBD1. The trim removed 2 bases at V and 5 bases at J, leaving 8 bases unmatched. This CDR3 is 14 amino acids long. Germline lookup yields CDR1 DFQATT and CDR2 SNEGSKA (reference sequence). In DNA, the CDR3 is TGCAGTGCTAGAAGCGGCAGGGGGGGAACTGAAGCTTTCTTT. Residues: CSARSGRGGTEAFF.

Ten or more counts support this clonotype. This chain connects TRBV12-3 or TRBV12-4 to TRBJ2-3; D unclear. The CDR3 covers 11 residues. V lost 6 bases and J 2 bases, leaving 3 bases between the germline ends. The CDR3 reads CASSITDTQYF. The CDR3 DNA is TGTGCCAGCAGCATCACAGATACGCAGTATTTT.

This sequence joins TRBV18 and TRBJ2-3; 8 bases fit TRBD2. CDR1 and CDR2 from the germline V gene are KGHSH and LQKENI. Trimming cost V 3 bases and J 2 bases; bases outside gene matches: 4. The CDR3 length is 15 residues. CDR3 DNA: TGTGCCAGCTCACCCACAGCGGGGGACACAGATACGCAGTATTTT. This gives the protein CASSPTAGDTDTQYF.

This clonotype was found many times. This chain uses TRBV12-3 or TRBV12-4 with TRBJ1-2; TRBD1 is a possible D gene (5 bases). The CDR3 has 15 amino acids. V shed 6 bases and J shed 0 bases, with 14 bases lying between them. CDR3 DNA: TGTGCCAGCAGCCCGACAGCTCCGGCTAACTATGGCTACACCTTC. Protein: CASSPTAPANYGYTF.

The CDR3 DNA reads as TGCAGCGTTGAGTTTGCGGTGAACACCGGGGAGCTGTTTTTT. Amino acid sequence: CSVEFAVNTGELFF. V is TRBV29-1 and J is TRBJ2-2, with D unclear. Trimming removed 3 bases at V and 1 base at J, with 9 bases between. Germline CDR1 is SQVTM and CDR2 is ANQGSEA. The CDR3 contains 14 residues.

The CDR3 reads CSASHRGVPGNTIYF. The CDR3 region has the DNA TGCAGTGCTAGTCACAGGGGAGTCCCTGGAAACACCATATATTTT. The rearrangement links TRBV20-1 to TRBJ1-3; 7 bases line up with TRBD1. The CDR3 is 15 residues long. The germline V gene has CDR1 DFQATT and CDR2 SNEGSKA (reference sequence). With 3 bases clipped from V and 2 bases from J, the junction kept 7 bases outside the gene matches.

V and J are TRBV2 and TRBJ2-7, with D unresolved. The CDR3 totals 14 residues. V lost 0 bases and J lost 0, with 6 bases in between. CDR1 is SNHLY and CDR2 is FYNNEI in the germline V gene. In DNA, the CDR3 is TGTGCCAGCAGTGAAGCTAACAGCTCCTACGAGCAGTACTTC. Its protein product is CASSEANSSYEQYF.